Listed here are 32 T cell receptor beta chains from one sample, sequenced in a study of blood T cells in healthy people across ages. With a J-beta primer mix and a sample-barcoded 5' primer, a second PCR ran about 7 to 12 cycles. TCRdb ran MiXCR on the 5' RACE reads and lists one entry per CDR3 protein. The table shows 780,000 or so distinct CDR3 sequences, with about 56% occurring only once. The sequenced sample was blood. The source is a man aged 40-50 years in good health.

This clonotype came up many times. The chain links TRBV28 to TRBJ2-3, with 8 bases identical to TRBD2. J was trimmed by 2 bases and V by 2 bases; bases with no gene match: 6. Germline V CDR1 and CDR2: MDHEN, SYDVKM. This CDR3 is 16 amino acids long. The CDR3 coding sequence is TGTGCCAGCAGTTTAATCAGCGGGAGCCCCACAGATACGCAGTATTTT. Protein sequence: CASSLISGSPTDTQYF.

This clonotype has just a few counts. The chain recombines TRBV2 with TRBJ2-1; weak D call: TRBD2 (6 bases). CDR1 is SNHLY and CDR2 is FYNNEI in the germline V gene. The CDR3 runs to 15 residues. V lost 1 base and J 0 bases, leaving 7 bases between the germline ends. CDR3 loop: CASSEVGGSYNEQFF. In DNA, the CDR3 is TGTGCCAGCAGTGAAGTGGGGGGCTCCTACAATGAGCAGTTCTTC. The full variable domain, with the rest looked up from reference TRBV2 and TRBJ2-1, is EPEVTQTPSHQVTQMGQEVILRCVPISNHLYFYWYRQILGQKVEFLVSFYNNEISEKSEIFDDQFSVERPDGSNFTLKIRSTKLEDSAMYFCASSEVGGSYNEQFFGPGTRLTVL.

The rearrangement joins TRBV4-3 to TRBJ2-7, with 7 bases aligning to TRBD2. The DNA end lines up better with TRBJ2-1; the J call may be wrong. This CDR3 has 16 amino acids. Germline V gene lookup returns CDR1 LGHNA and CDR2 YSLEER. CDR3 sequence reads: CASSQDQWRGINEQFF. In DNA, the CDR3 is TGCGCCAGCAGCCAAGATCAGTGGCGGGGGATCAATGAGCAGTTCTTC.

V gene TRBV12-3 or TRBV12-4 combines with J gene TRBJ2-3; D uncertain. Trimming cost V 2 bases and J 0 bases, with 9 bases left between them. The CDR3 extends over 15 amino acids. The CDR3 is CASSLFGQSTDTQYF. In DNA, the CDR3 is TGTGCCAGCAGTTTATTTGGCCAGAGCACAGATACGCAGTATTTT.

The sample holds a few counts of this clonotype. The V and J genes are TRBV15 and TRBJ2-7, with TRBD2 identical over 11 bases. Germline assignment: CDR1 LNHNV and CDR2 YYDKDF (reference sequence). Unmatched junction bases numbered 1, after V lost 4 bases and J lost 2 bases. This CDR3 has 14 amino acids. CDR3 sequence reads: CATSISGRAYEQYF. CDR3 DNA: TGTGCCACCAGCATTAGCGGGAGGGCCTACGAGCAGTACTTC. The full variable domain, its missing parts supplied by reference TRBV15 and TRBJ2-7, is DAMVIQNPRYQVTQFGKPVTLSCSQTLNHNVMYWYQQKSSQAPKLLFHYYDKDFNNEADTPDNFQSRRPNTSFCFLDIRSPGLGDTAMYLCATSISGRAYEQYFGPGTRLTVT.

The chain is built from TRBV7-6 and TRBJ2-1; 7 nucleotides align to TRBD2. CDR3 length: 14 amino acids. The V and J ends lost 5 bases and 6 bases, in that order; junction bases with no gene match: 7. Germline loops: CDR1 SGHVS, CDR2 FNYEAQ. The CDR3 sequence is CASSAESGTNEQFF. The CDR3 region has the DNA TGTGCCAGCAGCGCCGAGAGCGGGACCAATGAGCAGTTCTTC.

The chain uses TRBV11-2 and TRBJ2-5; 10 bases agree with TRBD1. The CDR3 runs 20 residues. V trimming: 2 bases; J trimming: 4 bases; junction bases outside the gene matches: 19. The V gene's germline CDR1 is SGHAT and CDR2 FQNNGV. Here the CDR3 DNA reads TGTGCCAGCAGCTTACGTCGGGGCGGACAGGGGGTTCTCGGGGCAGAGACCCAGTACTTC. Translated, it gives CASSLRRGGQGVLGAETQYF.

The rearrangement links TRBV3-1 to TRBJ1-1, with 7 bases identical to TRBD1. The germline gives CDR1 LGHDT, CDR2 YNNKEL (reference sequence). This CDR3 is built from 15 residues. V was pared by 2 bases and J by 2 bases, with 5 bases of the junction left unmatched. CDR3 amino acids: CASSQMGQINTEAFF. The CDR3 region has the DNA TGTGCCAGCAGCCAAATGGGACAGATAAACACTGAAGCTTTCTTT.

This sequence joins TRBV25-1 and TRBJ2-5; 7 bases line up with TRBD1. The germline CDR1 and CDR2 sequences are MGHDK and SYGVNS. V was pared by 4 bases and J by 4 bases, with 6 bases of the junction left unmatched. The CDR3 totals 14 residues. In nucleotides, the CDR3 is TGTGCCAGCAGTGGGACAGGAGGTATAGAGACCCAGTACTTC. Translating gives CASSGTGGIETQYF. The complete variable domain, with remaining parts taken from reference TRBV25-1 and TRBJ2-5, reads EADIYQTPRYLVIGTGKKITLECSQTMGHDKMYWYQQDPGMELHLIHYSYGVNSTEKGDLSSESTVSRIRTEHFPLTLESARPSHTSQYLCASSGTGGIETQYFGPGTRLLVL.

V gene TRBV24-1 combines with J gene TRBJ2-4; D perhaps matches TRBD1 (7 bases). The end of the DNA is better explained by TRBJ2-5, so the J call may be wrong. This CDR3 is built from 16 residues. Germline CDR1 and CDR2: KGHDR and SFDVKD. The CDR3 nucleotides read TGTGCCACCAGTGAGGCTTTCGGAGGGGGCGAAGAGACCCAGTACTTC. It codes for CATSEAFGGGEETQYF.

This chain connects TRBV20-1 to TRBJ2-1; 7 bases match TRBD1. Germline V gene sequence: CDR1 DFQATT, CDR2 SNEGSKA (reference sequence). Trimming at V came to 0 bases and at J to 3 bases, leaving 2 bases not matched to a gene. The CDR3 runs 14 residues. CDR3 DNA sequence: TGCAGTGCTAGAGATCGGACAGGCTACAATGAGCAGTTCTTC. Residues: CSARDRTGYNEQFF.

The chain couples TRBV7-3 to TRBJ2-1; a possible D gene is TRBD1 (7 bases). The CDR3 runs to 16 residues. Germline CDR1 SGHTA, CDR2 FQGTGA. Deletions cut 6 bases from V and 4 bases from J, with 19 bases between. CDR3 in amino acids: CASSYSQGGPYNEQFF. The CDR3 nucleotides read TGTGCCAGCAGTTATTCCCAGGGGGGCCCATACAATGAGCAGTTCTTC.

This clonotype was counted only a few times. The V gene is TRBV11-3, the J gene TRBJ2-5, with D possibly matching TRBD2 (6 bases). Germline assignment: CDR1 SGHNT and CDR2 YENEEA. Trimming shortened V by 4 bases and J by 11 bases, and 26 bases separated the two germline ends. The CDR3 sequence is 16 residues long. The CDR3 DNA reads TGTGCCAGCAGCTCGGGGATCGGGGGACTCTATGATGAGCAGTACTTC. As protein: CASSSGIGGLYDEQYF.

The V and J genes are TRBV29-1 and TRBJ1-2; D unclear. Looked up from germline, CDR1 is SQVTM and CDR2 is ANQGSEA. The CDR3 is 12 amino acids. V lost 4 bases, J lost 8 bases, and 14 bases lay in between. In DNA, the CDR3 is TGCAGCGTTGGGATGGGATTCGAGGGCTACACCTTC. It encodes CSVGMGFEGYTF.

This chain uses TRBV20-1 with TRBJ1-1, with D hard to call. CDR3 length equals 12 residues. V lost 0 bases and J lost 10, with 12 bases in between. The germline V gene encodes CDR1 DFQATT and CDR2 SNEGSKA (reference sequence). This chain's CDR3 is CSARDMSPGAFF. CDR3 sequence (DNA): TGCAGTGCTAGAGATATGTCACCCGGAGCTTTCTTT.

The chain has TRBV28 and TRBJ2-2, with D tentatively TRBD1 or TRBD2 (5 bases each). The CDR3 length is 13 residues. Trimming removed 11 bases from V and 1 base from J, with 11 bases in between. Germline V lookup: CDR1 MDHEN, CDR2 SYDVKM. CDR3 nucleotides: TGTGCCCTGGGACGGCAGAACACCGGGGAGCTGTTTTTT. It translates to CALGRQNTGELFF.

The chain combines TRBV7-6 with TRBJ1-1, with 8 bases aligning to TRBD1. This CDR3 comprises 13 residues. CDR1 SGHVS and CDR2 FNYEAQ come from the germline V gene. V lost 2 bases and J lost 6; bases outside the gene matches: 2. This CDR3 is CASSLQGASEAFF. As DNA, the CDR3 is TGTGCCAGCAGCTTACAGGGGGCGTCTGAAGCTTTCTTT.

The rearrangement joins TRBV4-1 to TRBJ2-1; D possibly corresponds to TRBD2 (6 bases). Per germline, CDR1 MGHRA and CDR2 YSYEKL. This CDR3 region has 16 residues. Trimming pared 0 bases from V and 1 base from J, leaving 10 bases between. Written as DNA, the CDR3 is TGCGCCAGCAGCCAAGACCCTAGCGATTCCTACAATGAGCAGTTCTTC. Amino acids: CASSQDPSDSYNEQFF.

This clonotype was seen a few times. J is TRBJ2-3 and V is TRBV27; 10 bases are a match to TRBD2. This CDR3 is built from 16 residues. J was trimmed by 2 bases and V by 5 bases; bases with no gene match: 7. Germline V CDR1 and CDR2: MNHEY, SMNVEV (reference sequence). CDR3 region: CASSRTAGGYTDTQYF. The DNA of the CDR3 is TGTGCCAGCAGTAGAACAGCGGGGGGGTACACAGATACGCAGTATTTT.

This rearrangement joins TRBV7-6 to TRBJ2-1; D is tentatively TRBD1 or TRBD2 (5 bases each). The end of the DNA aligns better with TRBJ2-7, so the J call may be wrong. Looked up from germline, CDR1 is SGHVS and CDR2 is FNYEAQ. This CDR3 region has 16 residues. The CDR3 DNA reads as TGTGCCAGCAGCTTAGGGGAGAGGGGATCCTACAATGAGCAGTACTTC. As protein: CASSLGERGSYNEQYF.

This chain joins TRBV7-2 and TRBJ2-7; no clear D gene. The better agreement between TRBJ2-5 and the DNA end casts doubt on the J call. This CDR3 is 12 amino acids long. Germline CDR1 and CDR2: SGHTA and FQGNSA. CDR3 nucleotide sequence: TGTGCCAGCAGCCCCCTATTTCAGACCCAGTACTTC. Translation: CASSPLFQTQYF.

This clonotype was counted once. This chain uses TRBV9 with TRBJ2-2; D ambiguous. There are 13 residues in the CDR3. V gave up 4 bases and J gave up 1 base, with 5 bases separating them. Germline loops: CDR1 SGDLS, CDR2 YYNGEE. CDR3 sequence reads: CASSILNTGELFF. The CDR3 nucleotides read TGTGCCAGCAGCATATTGAACACCGGGGAGCTGTTTTTT. The variable domain in full, completed from reference TRBV9 and TRBJ2-2, reads DSGVTQTPKHLITATGQRVTLRCSPRSGDLSVYWYQQSLDQGLQFLIQYYNGEERAKGNILERFSAQQFPDLHSELNLSSLELGDSALYFCASSILNTGELFFGEGSRLTVL.

The V and J genes are TRBV11-3 and TRBJ1-1; D perhaps matches TRBD1 (6 bases). Trimming left V 5 bases short and J 3 bases short, with 16 bases between. The CDR3 consists of 15 residues. Germline V gene data show CDR1 as SGHNT and CDR2 as YENEEA. The CDR3 spells CASSLRGAEYTEAFF. The DNA for the CDR3 is TGTGCCAGCAGCCTGCGGGGGGCCGAGTACACTGAAGCTTTCTTT.

The chain employs TRBV2 and TRBJ2-7, with 9 bases aligning to TRBD1. The ends lost 10 bases at V and 6 bases at J; junction bases unmatched: 10. Germline assignment: CDR1 SNHLY and CDR2 FYNNEI. This CDR3 contains 13 residues. CDR3 sequence (DNA): TGTGCCACTCAACCGGGACAGGGTGCCGAGCAGTACTTC. It codes for CATQPGQGAEQYF.

The J gene is TRBJ1-2, the V gene TRBV20-1; TRBD1 might be the D (5 bases). The CDR3 runs 12 residues. Germline CDR1 reads DFQATT; CDR2 reads SNEGSKA (reference sequence). The V gene lost 3 bases and the J gene lost 4 bases, with 9 bases spanning the gap. The CDR3 nucleotides read TGCAGTGCTAGGGGGGACGGCTATGGCTACACCTTC. It specifies CSARGDGYGYTF.

The V call is TRBV24-1, the J call TRBJ2-4, with D unclear. V was clipped by 2 bases and J by 0 bases, with 13 bases between them. Germline V gene lookup returns CDR1 KGHDR and CDR2 SFDVKD. This CDR3 region has 17 residues. The CDR3: CATSDSRLNLAKNIQYF. The DNA of the CDR3 is TGTGCCACCAGTGATTCCAGATTAAACTTAGCCAAAAACATTCAGTACTTC.

The chain is built from TRBV20-1 and TRBJ2-4, with D possibly matching TRBD2 (6 bases). The germline CDR1 and CDR2 sequences are DFQATT and SNEGSKA (reference sequence). The CDR3 extends over 13 amino acids. Trimming pared 5 bases from V and 6 bases from J, leaving 14 bases between. As DNA, the CDR3 is TGCAGTGCTCCTGAGGGCGGGGCAAACATTCAGTACTTC. Its translation: CSAPEGGANIQYF.

This clonotype occurred a few times. This sequence joins TRBV11-2 and TRBJ1-2, with D perhaps TRBD1 (6 bases). CDR1 and CDR2 (germline): SGHAT, FQNNGV. V was clipped by 2 bases and J by 3 bases, with 25 bases between them. This CDR3 has 19 residues. In nucleotides, the CDR3 is TGTGCCAGCAGCTTACCCATACGACTCATGGGGGGCGCTGACTATGGCTACACCTTC. Amino acid sequence: CASSLPIRLMGGADYGYTF.

This clonotype has at least ten counts. The rearrangement uses TRBV5-6 and TRBJ2-5; D call uncertain. This CDR3 is built from 13 residues. The V end lost 4 bases, the J end lost 3 bases, and 10 bases lay between the germline ends. Germline loops: CDR1 SGHDT, CDR2 YYEEEE. CDR3 in amino acids: CASSLGDEETQYF. In nucleotides, the CDR3 is TGTGCCAGCAGCCTCGGAGACGAAGAGACCCAGTACTTC.

The V gene is TRBV6-4, the J gene TRBJ2-3, with D possibly TRBD2 on 6 matching bases. Deletions cut 11 bases from V and 4 bases from J, with 19 bases between. Germline V gene sequence: CDR1 MRHNA, CDR2 SNTAGT. The CDR3 loop spans 14 amino acids. Here the CDR3 reads CAGYRGSRSDTQYF. For the CDR3, the DNA is TGTGCCGGCTATCGGGGGAGCCGATCAGATACGCAGTATTTT.

The chain employs TRBV27 and TRBJ2-7; 8 bases align to TRBD1. The V segment lost 2 bases and the J segment 6 bases; nucleotides outside the gene matches: 9. The CDR3 is made up of 15 amino acids. Germline CDR1 is MNHEY and CDR2 is SMNVEV (reference sequence). CDR3 in DNA: TGTGCCAGCAGTTTACTGGGCAGGGGGCAGGGCGAGCAGTACTTC. This translates into CASSLLGRGQGEQYF.

The rearrangement links TRBV3-1 to TRBJ2-1; 7 bases match TRBD2. This CDR3 has 17 amino acids. Germline trimming cut 4 bases from V and 8 bases from J; bases unmatched to any gene: 17. The germline V gene has CDR1 LGHDT and CDR2 YNNKEL (reference sequence). CDR3 in DNA: TGTGCCAGCAGCCCCATTGTTCGGTTAGCGGGCGGGGATGAGCAGTTCTTC. This translates into CASSPIVRLAGGDEQFF.